Below, 10 T cell receptor beta chains from the same sample are listed, as sequenced in a study of patients and donors after allogeneic stem cell transplantation. TCRdb redid the calling of the RT-PCR reads with MiXCR, one entry per CDR3 protein. The repertoire holds roughly 200,000 distinct CDR3 sequences, with approximately 41% as singletons. Material for sequencing was blood, either unsorted or a sorted T cell fraction (not recorded which). Source of these receptors: a human donor who was either an allogeneic HSCT recipient or a stem cell or donor lymphocyte infusion donor (not recorded which). It is not recorded whose cells these are; they may come from a transplant donor.

This chain joins TRBV5-5 and TRBJ2-7, with a tentative D call TRBD2 (5 bases). V was clipped by 1 base and J by 1 base, with 18 bases between them. The CDR3 runs to 17 residues. Germline V gives CDR1 SGHKS, CDR2 YYEKEE (reference sequence). In DNA form, the CDR3 reads TGTGCCAGCAGCTTGACCCCTTCCGCCCCGGGGTCCTACGAGCAGTACTTC. As protein: CASSLTPSAPGSYEQYF. The whole variable domain, filled in from reference TRBV5-5 and TRBJ2-7, reads DAGVTQSPTHLIKTRGQQVTLRCSPISGHKSVSWYQQVLGQGPQFIFQYYEKEERGRGNFPDRFSARQFPNYSSELNVNALLLGDSALYLCASSLTPSAPGSYEQYFGPGTRLTVT.

The chain carries TRBV6-5 and TRBJ1-6; D remains ambiguous. Germline V gene data show CDR1 as MNHEY and CDR2 as SVGAGI. Trimming removed 6 bases from V and 10 bases from J, with 16 bases in between. This CDR3 has 14 amino acids. CDR3 in amino acids: CASSNFGEDSPLHF. Here the CDR3 DNA reads TGTGCCAGCAGCAACTTTGGGGAAGACTCACCCCTCCACTTT.

The chain carries TRBV12-3 or TRBV12-4 and TRBJ1-5; a possible D gene is TRBD1 (5 bases). Trimming shortened V by 6 bases and J by 6 bases, and 12 bases separated the two germline ends. This CDR3 contains 13 residues. CDR3 DNA: TGTGCCAGCAGGCAGGGTTTCGGTCAGCCCCAGCATTTT. Its translation is CASRQGFGQPQHF.

This chain connects TRBV28 to TRBJ2-2; D is unclear. CDR1 is MDHEN, CDR2 SYDVKM, per germline. V shed 2 bases and J shed 3 bases, with 10 bases lying between them. The CDR3 contains 15 residues. The CDR3 here is CASSLVPNYTGELFF. The DNA of the CDR3 is TGTGCCAGCAGTTTAGTACCCAATTACACCGGGGAGCTGTTTTTT.

The chain has TRBV13 and TRBJ2-3; perhaps TRBD2 as D (6 bases). This CDR3 comprises 12 residues. Trimming cost V 5 bases and J 6 bases, with 9 bases left between them. Germline assignment: CDR1 PRHDT and CDR2 FYEKMQ (reference sequence). The CDR3 nucleotides are TGTGCCAGCAGCCCAGGAGGGGATACGCAGTATTTT. Its protein product is CASSPGGDTQYF.

This clonotype appeared a few times. J is TRBJ1-1 and V is TRBV10-3, with D hard to call. Germline CDR1 is ENHRY and CDR2 is SYGVKD. V lost 7 bases to trimming and J lost 2 bases, with 8 bases between them. The CDR3 sequence is 12 residues long. The CDR3 region has the DNA TGTGCCATCAAACCGGGAAACACTGAAGCTTTCTTT. This codes for CAIKPGNTEAFF.

This chain joins TRBV27 and TRBJ2-1; tentatively, D is TRBD2 (6 bases). The CDR3 totals 15 residues. Between the trimmed V and J ends, which lost 2 bases and 8 bases, there was a span of 16 bases. Per germline, CDR1 MNHEY and CDR2 SMNVEV (reference sequence). This CDR3 reads CASSLTSPSRHEQFF. The CDR3 DNA sequence: TGTGCCAGCAGTTTAACTAGCCCGAGCCGACATGAGCAGTTCTTC.

The chain recombines TRBV6-5 with TRBJ2-7; no reliable D call. The CDR3 has 14 amino acids. V lost 2 bases to trimming and J lost 2 bases, with 10 bases between them. From germline, CDR1 is MNHEY and CDR2 SVGAGI. The CDR3 protein is CASSYSSGAYEQYF. CDR3 nucleotide sequence: TGTGCCAGCAGTTACAGTAGTGGGGCCTACGAGCAGTACTTC.

The V gene is TRBV5-1, the J gene TRBJ1-2, with 9 bases lining up with TRBD1. The CDR3 length is 15 residues. V lost 4 bases, J lost 4 bases, and 8 bases stayed unmatched. CDR1 and CDR2 (germline): SGHRS, YFSETQ. The CDR3 is CASSLYEDRGYGYTF. The CDR3 nucleotides are TGCGCCAGCAGCCTCTACGAGGACAGGGGCTATGGCTACACCTTC.

This clonotype has ten or more counts. V is TRBV2 and J is TRBJ1-2; maybe TRBD1 (5 bases). Trimming cost V 0 bases and J 4 bases, with 12 bases left between them. The CDR3 runs to 15 residues. The germline V gene has CDR1 SNHLY and CDR2 FYNNEI. The chain's CDR3 is CASSEAVRTSYGYTF. In nucleotides, the CDR3 is TGTGCCAGCAGTGAAGCTGTCCGGACATCCTATGGCTACACCTTC.